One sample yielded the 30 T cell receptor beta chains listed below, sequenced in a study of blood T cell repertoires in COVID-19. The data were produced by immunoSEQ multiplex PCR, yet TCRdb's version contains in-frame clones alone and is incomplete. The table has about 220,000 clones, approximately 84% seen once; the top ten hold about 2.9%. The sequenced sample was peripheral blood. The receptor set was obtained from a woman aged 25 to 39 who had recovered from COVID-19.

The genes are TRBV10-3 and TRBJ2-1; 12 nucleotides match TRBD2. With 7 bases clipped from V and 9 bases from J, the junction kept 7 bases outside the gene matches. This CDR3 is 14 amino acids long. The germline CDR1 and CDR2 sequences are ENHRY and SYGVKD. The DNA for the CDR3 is TGTGCCATCAAGACTAGCGGGAGTGACTCTGAGCAGTTCTTC. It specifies CAIKTSGSDSEQFF.

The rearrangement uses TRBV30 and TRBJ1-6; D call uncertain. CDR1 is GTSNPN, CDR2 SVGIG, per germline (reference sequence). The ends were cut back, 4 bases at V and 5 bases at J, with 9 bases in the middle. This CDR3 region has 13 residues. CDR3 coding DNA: TGTGCCTGGACACAGACCAATAATTCACCCCTCCACTTT. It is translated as CAWTQTNNSPLHF.

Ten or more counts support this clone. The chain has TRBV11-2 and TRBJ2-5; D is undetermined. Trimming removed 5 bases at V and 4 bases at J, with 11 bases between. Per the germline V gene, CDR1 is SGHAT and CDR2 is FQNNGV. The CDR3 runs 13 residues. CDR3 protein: CASSPPAGETQYF. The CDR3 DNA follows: TGTGCCAGCAGCCCCCCCGCAGGAGAGACCCAGTACTTC.

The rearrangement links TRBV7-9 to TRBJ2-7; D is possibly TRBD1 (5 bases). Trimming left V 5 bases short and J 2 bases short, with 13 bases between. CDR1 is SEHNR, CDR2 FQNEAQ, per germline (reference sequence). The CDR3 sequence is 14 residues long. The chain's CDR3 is CASSGARIPYEQYF. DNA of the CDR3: TGTGCCAGCAGCGGGGCGAGGATTCCCTACGAGCAGTACTTC. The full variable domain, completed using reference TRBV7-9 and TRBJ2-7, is DTGVSQNPRHKITKRGQNVTFRCDPISEHNRLYWYRQTLGQGPEFLTYFQNEAQLEKSRLLSDRFSAERPKGSFSTLEIQRTEQGDSAMYLCASSGARIPYEQYFGPGTRLTVT.

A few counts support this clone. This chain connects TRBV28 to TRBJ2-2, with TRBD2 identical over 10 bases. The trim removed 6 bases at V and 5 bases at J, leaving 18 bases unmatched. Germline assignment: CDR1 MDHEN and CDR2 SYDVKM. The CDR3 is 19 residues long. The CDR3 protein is CASRPTRGGLAHVTGELFF. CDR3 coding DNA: TGTGCCAGCAGGCCTACACGGGGGGGACTAGCGCACGTTACCGGGGAGCTGTTTTTT.

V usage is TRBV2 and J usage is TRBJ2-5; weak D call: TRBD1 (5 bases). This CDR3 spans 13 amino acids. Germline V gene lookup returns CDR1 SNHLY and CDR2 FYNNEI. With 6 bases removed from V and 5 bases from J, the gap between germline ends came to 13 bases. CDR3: CASSRQYLETQYF. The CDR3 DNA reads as TGTGCCAGCAGCCGACAGTACCTGGAGACCCAGTACTTC.

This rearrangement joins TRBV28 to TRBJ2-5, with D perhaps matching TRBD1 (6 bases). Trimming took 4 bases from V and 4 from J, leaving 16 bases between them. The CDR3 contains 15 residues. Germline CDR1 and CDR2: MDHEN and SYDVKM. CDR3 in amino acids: CASSSHQTGGETQYF. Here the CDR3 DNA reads TGTGCCAGCAGTTCACACCAGACAGGCGGAGAGACCCAGTACTTC.

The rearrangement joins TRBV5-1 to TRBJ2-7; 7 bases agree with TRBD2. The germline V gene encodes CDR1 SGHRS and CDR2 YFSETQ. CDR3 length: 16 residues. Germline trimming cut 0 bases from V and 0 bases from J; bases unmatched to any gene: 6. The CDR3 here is CASSLAPSGGSYEQYF. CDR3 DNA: TGCGCCAGCAGCTTGGCTCCTAGCGGAGGCTCCTACGAGCAGTACTTC.

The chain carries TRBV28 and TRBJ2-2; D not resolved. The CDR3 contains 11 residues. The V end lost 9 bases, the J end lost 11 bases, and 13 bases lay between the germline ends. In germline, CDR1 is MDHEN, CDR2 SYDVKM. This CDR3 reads CASGLSFELFF. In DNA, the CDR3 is TGTGCCAGTGGCTTGTCTTTCGAGCTGTTTTTT. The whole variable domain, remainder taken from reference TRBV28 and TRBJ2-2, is DVKVTQSSRYLVKRTGEKVFLECVQDMDHENMFWYRQDPGLGLRLIYFSYDVKMKEKGDIPEGYSVSREKKERFSLILESASTNQTSMYLCASGLSFELFFGEGSRLTVL.

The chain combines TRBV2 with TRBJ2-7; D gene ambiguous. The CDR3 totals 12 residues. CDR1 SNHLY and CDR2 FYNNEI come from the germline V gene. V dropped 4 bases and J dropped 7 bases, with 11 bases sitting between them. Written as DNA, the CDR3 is TGTGCCAGCAGTGTCGGGTCCTGGGAGCAGTACTTC. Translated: CASSVGSWEQYF.

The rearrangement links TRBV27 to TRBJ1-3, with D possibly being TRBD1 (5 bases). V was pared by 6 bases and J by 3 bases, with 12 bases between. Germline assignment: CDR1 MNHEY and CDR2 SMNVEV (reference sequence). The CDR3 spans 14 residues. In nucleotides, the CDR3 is TGTGCCAGCAGACCCGGGACTTTTGGAAACACCATATATTTT. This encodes CASRPGTFGNTIYF.

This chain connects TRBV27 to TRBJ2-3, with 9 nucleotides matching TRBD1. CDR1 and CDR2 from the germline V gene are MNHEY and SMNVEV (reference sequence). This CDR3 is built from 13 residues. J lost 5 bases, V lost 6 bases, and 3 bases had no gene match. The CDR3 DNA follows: TGTGCCAGCAGACCGACAGGGGGAGATACGCAGTATTTT. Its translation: CASRPTGGDTQYF.

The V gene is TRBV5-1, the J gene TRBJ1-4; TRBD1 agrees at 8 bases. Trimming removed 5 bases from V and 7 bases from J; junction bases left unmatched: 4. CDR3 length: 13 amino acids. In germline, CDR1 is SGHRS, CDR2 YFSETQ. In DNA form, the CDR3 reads TGCGCCAGCAGGACAGGGGAATTTGAAAAACTGTTTTTT. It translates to CASRTGEFEKLFF.

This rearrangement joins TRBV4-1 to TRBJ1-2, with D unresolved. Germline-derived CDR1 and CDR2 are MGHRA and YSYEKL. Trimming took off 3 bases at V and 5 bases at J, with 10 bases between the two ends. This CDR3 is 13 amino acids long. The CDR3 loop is CASSQGPNYGYTF. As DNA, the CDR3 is TGCGCCAGCAGCCAGGGCCCGAATTATGGCTACACCTTC.

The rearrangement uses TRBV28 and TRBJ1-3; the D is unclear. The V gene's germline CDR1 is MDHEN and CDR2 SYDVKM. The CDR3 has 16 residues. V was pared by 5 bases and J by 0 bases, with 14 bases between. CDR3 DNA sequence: TGTGCCAGCAGTCCTTGGCGAGGTTACTCTGGAAACACCATATATTTT. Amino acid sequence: CASSPWRGYSGNTIYF. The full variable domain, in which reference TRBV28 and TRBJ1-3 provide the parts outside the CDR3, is DVKVTQSSRYLVKRTGEKVFLECVQDMDHENMFWYRQDPGLGLRLIYFSYDVKMKEKGDIPEGYSVSREKKERFSLILESASTNQTSMYLCASSPWRGYSGNTIYFGEGSWLTVV.

CDR3 nucleotide sequence: TGTGCCAGCAGCCCCGGTGGAGCGGGAGGGGAGACCCAGTACTTC. This translates into CASSPGGAGGETQYF. The chain joins TRBV5-4 to TRBJ2-5; 10 bases are shared with TRBD2. Germline CDR1 is SGHNT and CDR2 is YYREEE (reference sequence). This CDR3 is 15 amino acids long. V shed 4 bases and J 5 bases; nucleotides not matched to a gene: 8.

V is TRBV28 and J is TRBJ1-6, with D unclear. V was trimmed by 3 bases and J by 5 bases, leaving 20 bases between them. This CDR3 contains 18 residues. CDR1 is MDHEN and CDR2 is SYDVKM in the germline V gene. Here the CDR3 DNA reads TGTGCCAGCAGTTTTGGCCACCAGAGTTTAGCCCATAATTCACCCCTCCACTTT. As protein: CASSFGHQSLAHNSPLHF.

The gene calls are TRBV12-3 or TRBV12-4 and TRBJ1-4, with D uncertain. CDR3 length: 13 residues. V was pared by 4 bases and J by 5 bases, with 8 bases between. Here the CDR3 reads CASSYAENEKLFF. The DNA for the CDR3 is TGTGCCAGCAGTTACGCGGAGAATGAAAAACTGTTTTTT.

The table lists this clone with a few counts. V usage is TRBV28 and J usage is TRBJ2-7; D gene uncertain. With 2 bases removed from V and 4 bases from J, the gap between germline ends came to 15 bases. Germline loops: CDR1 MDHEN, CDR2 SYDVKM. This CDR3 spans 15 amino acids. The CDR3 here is CASSLMGVRIYEQYF. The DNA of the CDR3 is TGTGCCAGCAGTTTAATGGGCGTCAGGATTTACGAGCAGTACTTC.

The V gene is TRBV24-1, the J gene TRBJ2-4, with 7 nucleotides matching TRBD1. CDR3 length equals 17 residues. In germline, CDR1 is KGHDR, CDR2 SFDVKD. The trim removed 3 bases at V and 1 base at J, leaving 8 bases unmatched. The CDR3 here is CATSDGDRVGAKNIQYF. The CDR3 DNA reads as TGTGCCACCAGTGATGGAGACAGGGTTGGGGCCAAAAACATTCAGTACTTC.

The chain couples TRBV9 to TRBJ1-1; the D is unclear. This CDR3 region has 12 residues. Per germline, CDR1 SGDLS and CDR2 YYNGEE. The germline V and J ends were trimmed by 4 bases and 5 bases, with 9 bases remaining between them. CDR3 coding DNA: TGTGCCAGCAGCTCGGGAGGGACTGAAGCTTTCTTT. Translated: CASSSGGTEAFF.

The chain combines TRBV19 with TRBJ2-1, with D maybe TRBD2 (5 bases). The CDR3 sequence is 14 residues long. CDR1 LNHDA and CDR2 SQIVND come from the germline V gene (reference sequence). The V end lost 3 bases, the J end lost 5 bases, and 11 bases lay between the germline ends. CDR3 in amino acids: CASSMISAHNEQFF. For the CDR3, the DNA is TGTGCCAGTAGTATGATTAGCGCCCACAATGAGCAGTTCTTC.

The CDR3 DNA sequence: TGTGCCAGCAGTTTATTCGACAGGGGCGATTCACCCCTCCACTTT. It specifies CASSLFDRGDSPLHF. V gene TRBV27 combines with J gene TRBJ1-6, with TRBD1 matching over 8 bases. Per the germline V gene, CDR1 is MNHEY and CDR2 is SMNVEV (reference sequence). V shed 1 base, J shed 8 bases, and the junction held 4 bases outside the gene matches. The CDR3 length is 15 residues.

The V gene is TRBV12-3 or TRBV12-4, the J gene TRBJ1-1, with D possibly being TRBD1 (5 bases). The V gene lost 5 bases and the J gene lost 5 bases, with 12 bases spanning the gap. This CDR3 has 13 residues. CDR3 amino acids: CASSTQGRTEAFF. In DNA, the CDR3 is TGTGCCAGCAGTACCCAGGGTAGGACTGAAGCTTTCTTT.

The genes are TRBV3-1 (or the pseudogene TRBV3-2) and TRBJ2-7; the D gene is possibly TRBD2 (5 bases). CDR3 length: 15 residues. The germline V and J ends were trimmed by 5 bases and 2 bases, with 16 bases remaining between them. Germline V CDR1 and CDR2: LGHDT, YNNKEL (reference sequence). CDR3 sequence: CASSARASRPYEQYF. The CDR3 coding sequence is TGTGCCAGCAGCGCGCGGGCCTCCCGGCCCTACGAGCAGTACTTC.

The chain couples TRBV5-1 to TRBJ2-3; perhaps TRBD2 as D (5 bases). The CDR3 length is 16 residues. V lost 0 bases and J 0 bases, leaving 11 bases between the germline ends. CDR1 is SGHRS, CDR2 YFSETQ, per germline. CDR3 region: CASSLAASGSTDTQYF. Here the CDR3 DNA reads TGCGCCAGCAGCTTGGCCGCAAGCGGTAGCACAGATACGCAGTATTTT.

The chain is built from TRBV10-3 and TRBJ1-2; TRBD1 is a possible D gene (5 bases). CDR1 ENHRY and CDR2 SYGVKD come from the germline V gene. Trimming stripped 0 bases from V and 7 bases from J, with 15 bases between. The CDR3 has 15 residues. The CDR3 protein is CAISESWEGRAGYTF. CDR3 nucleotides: TGTGCCATCAGTGAGTCTTGGGAGGGGCGGGCTGGCTACACCTTC.

The CDR3 is CASGPLAGNEQFF. Here the CDR3 DNA reads TGTGCCAGCGGGCCACTAGCGGGGAATGAGCAGTTCTTC. This sequence joins TRBV3-1 (or the pseudogene TRBV3-2) and TRBJ2-1; 10 positions agree with TRBD2. The CDR3 length is 13 residues. The germline V gene has CDR1 LGHDT and CDR2 YNNKEL (reference sequence). V trimming: 8 bases; J trimming: 7 bases; junction bases outside the gene matches: 5.

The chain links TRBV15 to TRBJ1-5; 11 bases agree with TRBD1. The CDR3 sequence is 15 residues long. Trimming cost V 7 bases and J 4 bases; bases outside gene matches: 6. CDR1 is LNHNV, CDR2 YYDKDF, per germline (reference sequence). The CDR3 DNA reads TGTGCCACCACCCCGGGACAGGGGGGAAATCAGCCCCAGCATTTT. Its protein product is CATTPGQGGNQPQHF. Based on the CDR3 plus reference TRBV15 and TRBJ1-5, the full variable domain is DAMVIQNPRYQVTQFGKPVTLSCSQTLNHNVMYWYQQKSSQAPKLLFHYYDKDFNNEADTPDNFQSRRPNTSFCFLDIRSPGLGDTAMYLCATTPGQGGNQPQHFGDGTRLSIL.

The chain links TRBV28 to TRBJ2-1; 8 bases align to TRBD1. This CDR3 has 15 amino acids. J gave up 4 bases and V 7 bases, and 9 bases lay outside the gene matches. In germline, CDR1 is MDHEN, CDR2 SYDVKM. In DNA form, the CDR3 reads TGTGCCAGCACCGCCGGGACAGGACCATACAATGAGCAGTTCTTC. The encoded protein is CASTAGTGPYNEQFF.